Listed below are T cell receptor beta chains from one sample, sequenced in a study of cytomegalovirus exposure and HLA in healthy donors. The repertoire was sequenced with immunoSEQ multiplex PCR; TCRdb's copy has only in-frame clones and lacks some. The repertoire holds 130,000 or so clones, with approximately 80% as singletons. Material: PBMCs. These receptors were collected from a man between 35 and 55 years old in good health and CMV-seronegative. Both conserved end residues are trimmed from each CDR3. Expanded clones are given a class, and other clones once, few, many or no size at all.

v_call cdr3_length clone_size cdr3_aa
TRBV5-4 13 . ASNPGTGGLYGYT
TRBV7-9 11 . ASGGGSGNTIY
TRBV7-6 14 . ASSSLAGPLTGTQY
TRBV5-1 15 few ASSRTSTGTLPYEQY
TRBV18 14 . ASSLNPGQGIPEAF
TRBV7-9 11 . ASTLGPQQTQY
TRBV30 16 . AWSRSLAGGIGNNEQF
TRBV5-6 11 . ASSLTKTGEQY
TRBV15 13 . ATSSRDRNQETQY
TRBV28 13 . ASSSLAGGGETQY
TRBV6-5 13 . ASWALGRPAETQY
TRBV6-4 11 few ASSTGPYNEQF
TRBV10-1 10 . ASSDSYYEQY